This TCR beta chain stems from a study of T cells in Graves' hyperthyroidism and ophthalmopathy. TCR beta CDR3 region amplification was performed from RNA transcripts. When the TCR CDR3 underwent first-round RT-PCR, the HTBI primer set was used. TCRdb redid the calling of the multiplex PCR reads with MiXCR, one entry per CDR3 protein. The table has roughly 180,000 distinct CDR3 sequences, roughly 10% seen once. This clonotype was seen only a few times. With 4 bases removed from V and 3 bases from J, the gap between germline ends came to 13 bases. This CDR3 spans 14 amino acids. Germline V gene sequence: CDR1 MGHRA, CDR2 YSYEKL.

This TCR was sampled from a woman aged 18-30 years with Graves' hyperthyroidism that later progressed to Graves' ophthalmopathy. This chain joins TRBV4-1 and TRBJ2-7; D call uncertain. The sample was blood. The chain's CDR3 is CASSPRRIYYEQYF. Written as DNA, the CDR3 is TGCGCCAGCAGCCCTAGAAGGATCTACTACGAGCAGTACTTC.